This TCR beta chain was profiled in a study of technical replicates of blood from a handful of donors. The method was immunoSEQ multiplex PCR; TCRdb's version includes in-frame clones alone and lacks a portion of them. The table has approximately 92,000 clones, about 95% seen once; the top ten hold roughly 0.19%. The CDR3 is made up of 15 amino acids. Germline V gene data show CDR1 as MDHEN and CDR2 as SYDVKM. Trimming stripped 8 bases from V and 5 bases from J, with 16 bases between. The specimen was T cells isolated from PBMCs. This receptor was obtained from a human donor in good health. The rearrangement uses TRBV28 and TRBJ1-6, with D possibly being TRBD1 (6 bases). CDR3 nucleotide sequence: TGTGCCAGCGCAACTCTTACAGGGAATAATTCACCCCTCCACTTT. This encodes CASATLTGNNSPLHF.